This note documents a single T cell receptor (beta chain) sequence. This entry belongs to a study of cytomegalovirus exposure and HLA in healthy donors. Germline V gene data show CDR1 as SGHTA and CDR2 as FQGNSA. The ends lost 2 bases at V and 4 bases at J; junction bases unmatched: 6. This CDR3 has 16 amino acids. With 60 Vbeta and 13 Jbeta primers, the PCR was carried out. Some clones are missing from TCRdb's copy, which holds only in-frame ones; the method was immunoSEQ multiplex PCR. The table has about 230,000 clones, 85% to 90% seen once. This TCR was sampled from a woman aged 18-29 years in good health and CMV-seronegative. Sequenced: PBMCs. The chain recombines TRBV7-2 with TRBJ2-5; TRBD2 aligns across 11 bases. The DNA of the CDR3 is TGTGCCAGCAGCTTATGGCTAGCGGGAGGAAGAGAGACCCAGTACTTC. Its translation is CASSLWLAGGRETQYF.